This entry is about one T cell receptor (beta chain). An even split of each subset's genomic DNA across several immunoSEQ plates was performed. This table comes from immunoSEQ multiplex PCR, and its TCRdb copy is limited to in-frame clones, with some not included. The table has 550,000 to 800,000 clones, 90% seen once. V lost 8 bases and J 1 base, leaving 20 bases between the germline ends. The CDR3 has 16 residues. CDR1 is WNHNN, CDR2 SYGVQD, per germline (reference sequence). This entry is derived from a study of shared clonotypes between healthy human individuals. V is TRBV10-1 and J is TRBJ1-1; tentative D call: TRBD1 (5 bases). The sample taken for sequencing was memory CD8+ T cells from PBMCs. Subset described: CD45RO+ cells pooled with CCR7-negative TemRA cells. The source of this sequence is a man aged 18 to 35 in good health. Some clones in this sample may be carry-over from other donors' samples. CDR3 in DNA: TGCGCCAGCGATAAAAAGGACGGGGCTACGAACACTGAAGCTTTCTTT. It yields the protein CASDKKDGATNTEAFF.